The clone carrying this TCR beta chain appeared many times. Its target is unknown. The source material, RNA transcripts, was used to amplify TCR beta CDR3 regions. TCR CDR3 regions were first amplified by RT-PCR with HTBI primers. TCRdb re-analysed the multiplex PCR reads in MiXCR, keeping a single row per CDR3 protein. Seen here are some 650,000 distinct CDR3 sequences, more than 15% observed once, and the top ten hold roughly 3.3%. Diagnoses used clinical symptoms, serum thyroxine and TRAb, thyroid ultrasound and orbital computed tomography. These data are taken from a study of T cells in Graves' hyperthyroidism and ophthalmopathy. The wider study: At initial diagnosis, before any treatment had begun, peripheral blood was obtained.

Study-level findings and limits: With a median lead of approximately six months before onset, the model predicted ophthalmopathy. In the blood, most expanded thyroid clonotypes above 0.001 appeared as well.

J lost 2 bases, V lost 3 bases, and 3 bases had no gene match. The germline V gene encodes CDR1 KGHSH and CDR2 LQKENI. The CDR3 has 15 residues. The rearrangement uses TRBV18 and TRBJ1-5; 8 bases are shared with TRBD1. Sequencing was done on a sample of blood. The receptor was derived from a woman aged 40 to 49 with Graves' ophthalmopathy. CDR3 amino acids: CASSPGQVGNQPQHF. As DNA, the CDR3 is TGTGCCAGCTCACCGGGACAGGTGGGCAATCAGCCCCAGCATTTT.